This T cell receptor beta chain was retrieved from a study of cytomegalovirus exposure and HLA in healthy donors. The CDR3 has 14 residues. V was trimmed by 1 base and J by 5 bases, leaving 12 bases between them. Germline CDR1 SGHAT, CDR2 FQNNGV. Amplification used 60 Vbeta primers and 13 Jbeta primers. TCRdb keeps only in-frame clones here, not all; method: immunoSEQ multiplex PCR. This sample's clone table lists 100,000 to 150,000 clones. Sequencing input: PBMCs. The chain couples TRBV11-2 to TRBJ2-7; D is possibly TRBD1 (6 bases). This sequence was found in a woman in her 40s in good health and CMV-seropositive. The CDR3, as DNA: TGTGCCAGCAGCTTAGGGGGACACTCAAACGAGCAGTACTTC. Amino acids: CASSLGGHSNEQYF.